These 25 T cell receptor beta chains were all obtained from the same sample, sequenced in a study of T cells expressing NK-cell markers. TCRdb derives one entry per CDR3 protein from the 5' RACE reads, leaving out DNA. The table lists about 460,000 distinct CDR3 sequences. The sample taken for sequencing was blood T cells: a sorted CD56 or NKG2C T cell subset, CD4+ or CD8+ T cells, or bulk PBMC T cells (not recorded which). These receptors all come from a woman aged 50 to 65 in good health.

The chain uses TRBV4-1 and TRBJ2-3; TCRdb gives TRBD2 as the D gene, but with no DNA this cannot be confirmed. The CDR3 has 15 amino acids. Germline CDR1 reads MGHRA; CDR2 reads YSYEKL. CDR3 amino acids: CASRGLAGVADTQYF.

The CDR3 sequence: CASSVGQGRMETQYF. The chain has TRBV7-8 and TRBJ2-5; TCRdb's D call, TRBD1, is unchecked because there is no DNA. The germline gives CDR1 SGHVS, CDR2 FQNEAQ. The length of the CDR3 is 15 residues.

The V gene is TRBV20-1, the J gene TRBJ2-2. Germline CDR1 reads DFQATT; CDR2 reads SNEGSKA (reference sequence). The CDR3 has 13 residues. CDR3 sequence reads: CSARRSQTGELFF.

The rearrangement joins TRBV7-8 to TRBJ2-1; with no DNA, the TCRdb D assignment of TRBD2 cannot be verified. The CDR3 totals 13 residues. The germline CDR1 and CDR2 sequences are SGHVS and FQNEAQ. The CDR3: CASSPRFKRDQFF.

The chain has TRBV29-1 and TRBJ1-1; the TRBD1 assignment by TCRdb is unverifiable without DNA. This CDR3 has 15 amino acids. Germline V gene sequence: CDR1 SQVTM, CDR2 ANQGSEA. CDR3 sequence: CSVGTGGGGNTEAFF.

The chain has TRBV24-1 and TRBJ2-3; TCRdb's D call, TRBD1, is unchecked because there is no DNA. There are 15 residues in the CDR3. The germline CDR1 and CDR2 sequences are KGHDR and SFDVKD. The chain's CDR3 is CATSDPRKTVRTQYF.

The chain uses TRBV5-5 and TRBJ1-3; the D gene TCRdb calls, TRBD1, cannot be checked with no DNA. Per the germline V gene, CDR1 is SGHKS and CDR2 is YYEKEE (reference sequence). This CDR3 is built from 15 residues. The CDR3 here is CASSFQTASGNTIYF.

This sequence joins TRBV6-1 and TRBJ2-3; checking the TCRdb D call of TRBD2 is not possible without DNA. Per germline, CDR1 MNHNS and CDR2 SASEGT. This CDR3 region has 14 residues. The CDR3 sequence: CASQTSGSGNTQYF.

The rearrangement links TRBV6-1 to TRBJ2-2. The CDR3 contains 14 residues. Germline lookup yields CDR1 MNHNS and CDR2 SASEGT. This chain's CDR3 is CASSEFGGPGELFF.

The chain couples TRBV2 to TRBJ2-1. The CDR3 sequence is 12 residues long. Per germline, CDR1 SNHLY and CDR2 FYNNEI. The CDR3 spells CASSAGFNEQFF.

The gene calls are TRBV12-3 or TRBV12-4 and TRBJ2-6. The CDR3 is made up of 14 amino acids. CDR3 protein: CASRGRSGANVLTF.

The chain recombines TRBV10-3 with TRBJ2-5. Germline CDR1 is ENHRY and CDR2 is SYGVKD. The CDR3 length is 12 residues. CDR3 sequence: CAISQIQETQYF.

V gene TRBV20-1 combines with J gene TRBJ1-5; TCRdb selects TRBD1, and the lack of DNA leaves this call unchecked. Germline CDR1 reads DFQATT; CDR2 reads SNEGSKA (reference sequence). This CDR3 region has 14 residues. The CDR3 is CSAGDMGGNQPQHF.

The rearrangement links TRBV7-3 to TRBJ2-1; TCRdb lists TRBD2, though no DNA is available to test this call. Germline loops: CDR1 SGHTA, CDR2 FQGTGA. The CDR3 spans 17 residues. The CDR3 region is CASSLGLPASSYNEQFF.

V and J are TRBV20-1 and TRBJ2-7. The length of the CDR3 is 13 residues. Germline loops: CDR1 DFQATT, CDR2 SNEGSKA (reference sequence). The CDR3 is CSASSLSSYEQYF.

This chain connects TRBV6-5 to TRBJ2-1. CDR1 MNHEY and CDR2 SVGAGI come from the germline V gene. The CDR3 loop spans 15 amino acids. Here the CDR3 reads CASSPRLSSYNEQFF.

J is TRBJ2-2 and V is TRBV24-1; there is no DNA to check the TCRdb D call of TRBD2. CDR1 KGHDR and CDR2 SFDVKD come from the germline V gene. CDR3 length: 16 residues. The CDR3 loop is CATMREDSGIVGELFF.

The chain couples TRBV25-1 to TRBJ2-3; TCRdb gives TRBD1 as the D gene, but with no DNA this cannot be confirmed. The CDR3 extends over 14 amino acids. CDR1 is MGHDK and CDR2 is SYGVNS in the germline V gene. The CDR3 is CASRSGVLTDTQYF.

The V gene is TRBV11-3, the J gene TRBJ2-1; TCRdb's assignment of TRBD2 cannot be checked, as there is no DNA. CDR3 length: 15 amino acids. Germline V gene sequence: CDR1 SGHNT, CDR2 YENEEA. This chain's CDR3 is CASSLGLASYNERFF.

The J gene is TRBJ2-1, the V gene TRBV10-3; no DNA is available, so the TRBD2 call from TCRdb remains unchecked. Germline-derived CDR1 and CDR2 are ENHRY and SYGVKD. The CDR3 totals 15 residues. CDR3 amino acids: CAIRVTSGISDEQFF.

The rearrangement uses TRBV27 and TRBJ1-2; TCRdb's D call of TRBD1 is untestable without DNA. Germline values: CDR1 MNHEY, CDR2 SMNVEV (reference sequence). The CDR3 has 12 residues. The CDR3 loop is CASSPSGYGYTF.

The gene calls are TRBV11-1 and TRBJ2-5; lacking DNA, the TRBD2 call made by TCRdb goes unchecked. The CDR3 totals 16 residues. CDR1 and CDR2 from the germline V gene are SGHAT and FQDESV (reference sequence). This chain's CDR3 is CASSPKLAGLGGTQYF.

This chain links TRBV3-1 with TRBJ2-1; the TRBD2 assignment by TCRdb is unverifiable without DNA. This CDR3 has 15 amino acids. CDR1 and CDR2 from the germline V gene are LGHDT and YNNKEL (reference sequence). CDR3 sequence: CASSQVLAAYNEQFF.

The chain couples TRBV7-2 to TRBJ2-1; the TCRdb call, TRBD1, lacks DNA for checking. This CDR3 region has 16 residues. The V gene's germline CDR1 is SGHTA and CDR2 FQGNSA. CDR3 loop: CASSLDDWQGYSEQFF.

The genes are TRBV5-5 and TRBJ2-3; there is no DNA to check the TCRdb D call of TRBD2. Germline V lookup: CDR1 SGHKS, CDR2 YYEKEE (reference sequence). The CDR3 runs to 16 residues. The CDR3 sequence: CASSLTLAGITDTQYF.